This is a list of T cell receptor beta chains from one sample in a study of post-analysis software for immune sequencing data. MiXCR was run by TCRdb on the PCR reads, yielding one entry per CDR3 protein. Of approximately 660,000 distinct CDR3 sequences listed, approximately 60% are singletons. The source material was blood. The receptors stem from a girl aged 2 to 10 with multiple sclerosis. Both conserved end residues are part of each CDR3. Fields, in order: CDR3 DNA, CDR3 protein, V gene, D gene, J gene, clone size. D genes are given only for firm matches. Size values are once, few and many counts, or a class for expanded clones, and some rows have none.

CDR3nt: TGTGCCATCAGTGGTCTTCCTAGCTCCTACGAGCAGTACTTC
CDR3aa: CAISGLPSSYEQYF
v_gene: TRBV10-3
d_gene: -
j_gene: TRBJ2-7
abundance: -

CDR3nt: TGCGCCAGCAGTGCCACCATTACATACAATGAGCAGTTCTTC
CDR3aa: CASSATITYNEQFF
v_gene: TRBV10-1
d_gene: -
j_gene: TRBJ2-1
abundance: few

CDR3nt: TGTGCCAGCAGCGTAGCTACCGGAGTTGGGCGGGAGGGGGCCTACAATGAGCAGTTCTTC
CDR3aa: CASSVATGVGREGAYNEQFF
v_gene: TRBV9
d_gene: TRBD2
j_gene: TRBJ2-1
abundance: -

CDR3nt: TGCGCCAGCAGCCGAAGTGGCGTCCAAGAGACCCAGTACTTC
CDR3aa: CASSRSGVQETQYF
v_gene: TRBV5-1
d_gene: -
j_gene: TRBJ2-5
abundance: few

CDR3nt: TGCGCCAGCAGCCTGCAGGGGGGAACTAATGAAAAACTGTTTTTT
CDR3aa: CASSLQGGTNEKLFF
v_gene: TRBV5-1
d_gene: TRBD1
j_gene: TRBJ1-4
abundance: few

CDR3nt: TGTGCCGGCAGCTTACTCTTAGGGGGGGAGCAGTACTTC
CDR3aa: CAGSLLLGGEQYF
v_gene: TRBV7-3
d_gene: -
j_gene: TRBJ2-7
abundance: -

CDR3nt: TGTGCCAGCAGCCAACAGGGAGGCTCCTACGAGCAGTACTTC
CDR3aa: CASSQQGGSYEQYF
v_gene: TRBV3-1
d_gene: -
j_gene: TRBJ2-7
abundance: -

CDR3nt: TGCAGTGCTCCTAGCGCAACCAGGAGAGAGACCCAGTACTTC
CDR3aa: CSAPSATRRETQYF
v_gene: TRBV20-1
d_gene: -
j_gene: TRBJ2-5
abundance: -

CDR3nt: TGTGCCAGCAGTTCGTCGACAGATGTGAGCTCCTACGAGCAGTACTTC
CDR3aa: CASSSSTDVSSYEQYF
v_gene: TRBV27
d_gene: -
j_gene: TRBJ2-7
abundance: -

CDR3nt: TGTGCCAGCAGCTCCCGACAGGGCGGAGGATCTAACTATGGCTACACCTTC
CDR3aa: CASSSRQGGGSNYGYTF
v_gene: TRBV7-9
d_gene: TRBD1
j_gene: TRBJ1-2
abundance: -

CDR3nt: TGTGCCAGCAGGCCGATCCTAGCGGGAGGGCCTTACGAGCAGTACTTC
CDR3aa: CASRPILAGGPYEQYF
v_gene: TRBV6-1
d_gene: TRBD2
j_gene: TRBJ2-7
abundance: once

CDR3nt: TGCAGTGCAAAGGTCATCCTCGGGGGCGGGTCCACAGATACGCAGTATTTT
CDR3aa: CSAKVILGGGSTDTQYF
v_gene: TRBV20-1
d_gene: -
j_gene: TRBJ2-3
abundance: -

CDR3nt: TGCGCCAGCAGCCAAGAACTAGCTATCAATGAGCAGTTCTTC
CDR3aa: CASSQELAINEQFF
v_gene: TRBV4-3
d_gene: -
j_gene: TRBJ2-1
abundance: -

CDR3nt: TGTGCCAGCAGCCCCGTACAGGGAGTGGATTCACCCCTCCACTTT
CDR3aa: CASSPVQGVDSPLHF
v_gene: TRBV12-3/TRBV12-4
d_gene: -
j_gene: TRBJ1-6
abundance: few

CDR3nt: TGTGCCAGCAGCCGGACTTCGGCCGGCAATGAGCAGTTCTTC
CDR3aa: CASSRTSAGNEQFF
v_gene: TRBV7-2
d_gene: -
j_gene: TRBJ2-1
abundance: -

CDR3nt: TGTGCCAGCAGTACGACACACACGAGTACGAAAGCTTTCTTT
CDR3aa: CASSTTHTSTKAFF
v_gene: TRBV3-1
d_gene: -
j_gene: TRBJ1-1
abundance: -

CDR3nt: TGTGCCAGCAGCATCACAGATACGCAGTATTTT
CDR3aa: CASSITDTQYF
v_gene: TRBV7-2
d_gene: -
j_gene: TRBJ2-3
abundance: many

CDR3nt: TGTGCCATCAGGCCTACTGACAGCTACAATGAGCAGTTCTTC
CDR3aa: CAIRPTDSYNEQFF
v_gene: TRBV10-3
d_gene: -
j_gene: TRBJ2-1
abundance: -

CDR3nt: TGTGCCACCAGGGCGAGAACCGGGACAGGGGAAGACTACACCTTC
CDR3aa: CATRARTGTGEDYTF
v_gene: TRBV24-1
d_gene: TRBD1
j_gene: TRBJ1-2
abundance: -

CDR3nt: TGCAGCGTGGCGCCCGGGACTAGCCCCCCGAGCTCCTACAATGAGCAGTTCTTC
CDR3aa: CSVAPGTSPPSSYNEQFF
v_gene: TRBV29-1
d_gene: TRBD2
j_gene: TRBJ2-1
abundance: -

CDR3nt: TGTGCCAGCAGCGAATCCCAGTCAGGGGCCGGGGAGGAGCAGTTCTTC
CDR3aa: CASSESQSGAGEEQFF
v_gene: TRBV9
d_gene: -
j_gene: TRBJ2-1
abundance: -

CDR3nt: TGCGCCAGCAGCCAAGAGGGCCTTGGAGGAGTAGCCTCAGATACGCAGTATTTT
CDR3aa: CASSQEGLGGVASDTQYF
v_gene: TRBV4-1
d_gene: -
j_gene: TRBJ2-3
abundance: -

CDR3nt: TGTGCCAGCAGTTCCCCCCACGGGGGGGAAGACGATACGCAGTATTTT
CDR3aa: CASSSPHGGEDDTQYF
v_gene: TRBV6-6
d_gene: TRBD2
j_gene: TRBJ2-3
abundance: -

CDR3nt: TGTGCCAGCACCCCGGGCTATGCCGGGGAATACGAGCAGTACTTC
CDR3aa: CASTPGYAGEYEQYF
v_gene: TRBV28
d_gene: -
j_gene: TRBJ2-7
abundance: -

CDR3nt: TGTGCCAGCAGTTACGCACTAGCGGGAGTAGACGAGCAGTACTTC
CDR3aa: CASSYALAGVDEQYF
v_gene: TRBV6-6
d_gene: TRBD2
j_gene: TRBJ2-7
abundance: -

CDR3nt: TGCAGTGCTGGAATGGGGTTCAGCGGAGGGTCCAACTATGGCTACACCTTC
CDR3aa: CSAGMGFSGGSNYGYTF
v_gene: TRBV20-1
d_gene: -
j_gene: TRBJ1-2
abundance: few

CDR3nt: TGTGCCAGCAGTTTTGTTGGGAGCGAGCAGTACTTC
CDR3aa: CASSFVGSEQYF
v_gene: TRBV12-3/TRBV12-4
d_gene: -
j_gene: TRBJ2-7
abundance: -

CDR3nt: TGTGCCAGCAGCGACCGTCCTTGGCGGGAGGGCCCCTACAATGAGCAGTTCTTC
CDR3aa: CASSDRPWREGPYNEQFF
v_gene: TRBV2
d_gene: TRBD2
j_gene: TRBJ2-1
abundance: -

CDR3nt: TGTGCCAGCAGACCACAAGGACAGGACTACGAGCAGTACTTC
CDR3aa: CASRPQGQDYEQYF
v_gene: TRBV6-5
d_gene: TRBD1
j_gene: TRBJ2-7
abundance: few

CDR3nt: TGTGCCAGCAGCCTGACAGGGGGCCGGTCAGAGACCCAGTACTTC
CDR3aa: CASSLTGGRSETQYF
v_gene: TRBV5-6
d_gene: TRBD1
j_gene: TRBJ2-5
abundance: -

CDR3nt: TGTGCCAGCAGTCCGGGGACAGGGGGTGGCTATGGCTACACCTTC
CDR3aa: CASSPGTGGGYGYTF
v_gene: TRBV7-3
d_gene: TRBD1
j_gene: TRBJ1-2
abundance: few

CDR3nt: TGCAGCGTTGGGGCCGGTCCTTCGATAAATGAGCAGTACTTC
CDR3aa: CSVGAGPSINEQYF
v_gene: TRBV29-1
d_gene: -
j_gene: TRBJ2-7
abundance: -

CDR3nt: TGTGCCAGCAGTTCGGGCGGGGTCTCCTACGAGCAGTACTTC
CDR3aa: CASSSGGVSYEQYF
v_gene: TRBV28
d_gene: -
j_gene: TRBJ2-7
abundance: few

CDR3nt: TGCAGTGTCACATTAGCGGAAGAGACCCAGTACTTC
CDR3aa: CSVTLAEETQYF
v_gene: TRBV20-1
d_gene: -
j_gene: TRBJ2-5
abundance: -

CDR3nt: TGCAGTGCTAGAGTCCCGACAGCCCGTGTTGGTGATGGAGCCCAGTACTTC
CDR3aa: CSARVPTARVGDGAQYF
v_gene: TRBV20-1
d_gene: -
j_gene: TRBJ2-5
abundance: -

CDR3nt: TGCAGTGCTTTACAGACCCCCACTGCTGAAGCTTTCTTT
CDR3aa: CSALQTPTAEAFF
v_gene: TRBV20-1
d_gene: -
j_gene: TRBJ1-1
abundance: -

CDR3nt: TGCAGCGTTGGCACTAGCGGCCCCTACAATGAGCAGTTCTTC
CDR3aa: CSVGTSGPYNEQFF
v_gene: TRBV29-1
d_gene: TRBD2
j_gene: TRBJ2-1
abundance: -

CDR3nt: TGCAGCGTGTCGACAGGGGCCAAAAACATTCAGTACTTC
CDR3aa: CSVSTGAKNIQYF
v_gene: TRBV29-1
d_gene: TRBD1
j_gene: TRBJ2-4
abundance: few

CDR3nt: TGTGCCAGCAGCTTGGAGCCGTCCAGCTCCTACGAGCAGTACTTC
CDR3aa: CASSLEPSSSYEQYF
v_gene: TRBV11-2
d_gene: -
j_gene: TRBJ2-7
abundance: -

CDR3nt: TGTGCCAGCAGCTTAGGTATCTTCACGTATGAGCAGTTCTTC
CDR3aa: CASSLGIFTYEQFF
v_gene: TRBV11-2
d_gene: -
j_gene: TRBJ2-1
abundance: few

CDR3nt: TGTGCCAGCAGTGACTATCAGGCTTCTTCGAATGAAAAACTGTTTTTT
CDR3aa: CASSDYQASSNEKLFF
v_gene: TRBV6-5
d_gene: -
j_gene: TRBJ1-4
abundance: -

CDR3nt: TGTGCCAGCAGCTCCTATTCGGGACAGGGGAACTATGGCTACACCTTC
CDR3aa: CASSSYSGQGNYGYTF
v_gene: TRBV7-8
d_gene: TRBD1
j_gene: TRBJ1-2
abundance: few

CDR3nt: TGCAGCGTTGAAAGGAGGCTAGCGGGAGGGCATGAGCAGTTCTTC
CDR3aa: CSVERRLAGGHEQFF
v_gene: TRBV29-1
d_gene: TRBD2
j_gene: TRBJ2-1
abundance: once

CDR3nt: TGTGCCAGCGGGGGAAAAATAAATGGCTACACCTTC
CDR3aa: CASGGKINGYTF
v_gene: TRBV6-5
d_gene: -
j_gene: TRBJ1-2
abundance: -

CDR3nt: TGCAGCGTTGAAGGTGCTAGCGGGAATTACAATGAGCAGTTCTTC
CDR3aa: CSVEGASGNYNEQFF
v_gene: TRBV29-1
d_gene: TRBD2
j_gene: TRBJ2-1
abundance: -

CDR3nt: TGTGCCAGCAGTCCCTGCCGGGTTAGGGGACCCCGCCAAAGAGAGACCCAGTACTTC
CDR3aa: CASSPCRVRGPRQRETQYF
v_gene: TRBV25-1
d_gene: -
j_gene: TRBJ2-5
abundance: -

CDR3nt: TGTGCCAGCAGTGACTCCCGGGACCGCCATGGCTACACCTTC
CDR3aa: CASSDSRDRHGYTF
v_gene: TRBV25-1
d_gene: -
j_gene: TRBJ1-2
abundance: few

CDR3nt: TGTGCCAGCAGTTACTCCCCCCTAGTTAACTGGGAGCTGTTTTTT
CDR3aa: CASSYSPLVNWELFF
v_gene: TRBV6-5
d_gene: -
j_gene: TRBJ2-2
abundance: -

CDR3nt: TGCGCCAGCAGCCAAGGGAGGGGCAGCGAAGAGACCCAGTACTTC
CDR3aa: CASSQGRGSEETQYF
v_gene: TRBV4-3
d_gene: -
j_gene: TRBJ2-5
abundance: -

CDR3nt: TGCGCCAGCAGCCAAGTACCCAGAGGGGATACGCAGTATTTT
CDR3aa: CASSQVPRGDTQYF
v_gene: TRBV4-1
d_gene: -
j_gene: TRBJ2-3
abundance: -

CDR3nt: TGCAGTGCTGGGAATCGGGGGGGCGGGGTGGATGAGCAGTTCTTC
CDR3aa: CSAGNRGGGVDEQFF
v_gene: TRBV20-1
d_gene: TRBD2
j_gene: TRBJ2-1
abundance: -

CDR3nt: TGTGCCAGCAGTACGACTAGCGGGACCTACGAGCAGTACTTC
CDR3aa: CASSTTSGTYEQYF
v_gene: TRBV5-1
d_gene: TRBD2
j_gene: TRBJ2-7
abundance: few

CDR3nt: TGTGCCAGCAGCAAAGGCAAGCGGGGTGTTTACGAGCAGTACTTC
CDR3aa: CASSKGKRGVYEQYF
v_gene: TRBV21-1
d_gene: -
j_gene: TRBJ2-7
abundance: few

CDR3nt: TGTGCCAGCAGTCTCCGGGACCCTTTGGGGGAGACCCAGTACTTC
CDR3aa: CASSLRDPLGETQYF
v_gene: TRBV28
d_gene: -
j_gene: TRBJ2-5
abundance: -